This T cell receptor (beta chain) was sequenced in a study of blood T cell repertoires in COVID-19 (dated by TCRdb to 2018 to 2021). In terms of the full investigation: Samples from collaborators originated in the United States, Italy and Spain and spanned both the acute and convalescent phases of COVID-19. The prospective study material was composed of cDNA or gDNA derived from T cells, B-cell-depleted T cells, or PBMCs. Deeply sampled blood TCRbeta repertoires from subjects exposed to, actively infected with, or recovered from COVID-19 were included in the dataset. The repertoires were released in a freely available public database meant as a resource for research on the immune response to SARS-CoV-2. The samples were drawn from the first 160 participants of the ongoing ImmuneRACE study and from some 1,300 subjects provided by 6 global collaborators. Nearly every sample came with metadata listing a de-identified subject ID, COVID-19 status, age in years and sex. Where available, HLA class I and class II types were taken from metadata supplied by the sample provider and were not determined by assay-based typing.

Paper-wide results and their limitations: The amount of clinical and demographic metadata varied by source and participant and was provided uncurated.

TCRbeta CDR3 regions were amplified from genomic DNA by means of the immunoSEQ Assay, a bias-controlled multiplex PCR. The source study handled its data this way. The number of nucleated cells in each sample was estimated from the amplification of reference gene primers within the assay. To quantify the absolute abundance of each unique TCRbeta CDR3 rearrangement, sequence reads were collapsed and filtered. For each sample, productive Simpson clonality was calculated as the square root of Simpson's diversity index across productive rearrangements. TCRdb limited this immuneACCESS table to in-frame rearrangements with V and J called. A share of clones is missing; checked studies link under half to unresolved V genes, and the rest is unexplained. V, J and clone size reflect that table, while D and trimming were determined from the DNA. The sample table holds about 36,000 clones, of which about 80% were seen once. The top ten clones comprise 2% of the sample.

Notes on this clone: Its binding antigen is unknown. Base qualities are not provided; no much larger clone lies one nucleotide away.

Collaborating institutions collected whole blood in K2EDTA tubes following their own protocols. For TCRbeta analysis, collaborators shipped samples in one of three forms: frozen whole blood, isolated PBMCs, or DNA extracted from either of those sample types. The CDR3 starts with the cysteine, ends with the phenylalanine, and has 13 residues. Just CDR3 DNA is preserved here, 39 bases in frame from base 1. V and J are truncated by 7 bases and 7 bases respectively, leaving an intervening sequence of 11 bases. CDR1 is given as SNHLY and CDR2 as FYNNEI, both from the germline V gene. The chain links TRBV2 with TRBJ1-6; the D gene is unclear. The sequence was collected from a man in his 60s with active COVID-19. Sequencing used peripheral blood. The bases are TGTGCCAGCAAGGCAGGCCCGAATTCACCCCTCCACTTT. Protein translation: CASKAGPNSPLHF.